The clone carrying this T cell receptor (beta chain) showed up many times. These data come from a study of regulatory T cells in long-lasting Graves disease. Time point reported: newly diagnosed GD, antithyroid drugs for less than 3 months. Following extraction of RNA from PBMCs, that RNA was used to make the TCR library. Building the TCR beta libraries relied on iRepertoire HTBI primers, and CDR3 regions underwent Arm-PCR. TCRdb recomputed calls from the multiplex PCR reads with MiXCR, one row per CDR3 protein. Here the sample spans about 620,000 distinct CDR3 sequences, 16% being singletons. V was shortened by 3 bases and J by 4 bases, with 21 bases between the two germline ends. The CDR3 is 18 residues long. Germline lookup yields CDR1 LNHNV and CDR2 YYDKDF (reference sequence). These data were also reused for a study on T cells in Graves' hyperthyroidism and ophthalmopathy. That study reports: Hyperthyroidism had been newly diagnosed in patients aged 18 to 65, and its duration was under 2 months. The TCR CDR3 was amplified in a first-round RT-PCR using the HTBI primer set. Patients with ophthalmopathy were separated from those with stable hyperthyroidism by a 13 V-J model.

The rearrangement links TRBV15 to TRBJ2-2; no clear D. This receptor was taken from a woman aged 25 to 45 with Graves disease. This specimen consisted of peripheral blood mononuclear cells (PBMCs), obtained at new diagnosis, from a patient treated with antithyroid drugs. DNA for the CDR3: TGTGCCACCAGCAGTCCCATGGATCCCGCCACCGTCACCGGGGAGCTGTTTTTT. It specifies CATSSPMDPATVTGELFF.